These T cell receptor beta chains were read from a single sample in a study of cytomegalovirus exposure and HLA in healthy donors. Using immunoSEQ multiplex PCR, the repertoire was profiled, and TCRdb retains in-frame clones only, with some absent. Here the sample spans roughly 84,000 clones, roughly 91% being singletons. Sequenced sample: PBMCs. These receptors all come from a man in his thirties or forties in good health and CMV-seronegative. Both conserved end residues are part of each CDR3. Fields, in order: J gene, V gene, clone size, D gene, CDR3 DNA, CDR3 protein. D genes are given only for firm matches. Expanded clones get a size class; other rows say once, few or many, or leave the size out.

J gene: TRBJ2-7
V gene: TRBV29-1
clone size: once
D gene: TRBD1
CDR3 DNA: TGCAGCGTTGAAGGGATCCGGGACAGCCCCTACGAGCAGTACTTC
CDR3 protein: CSVEGIRDSPYEQYF

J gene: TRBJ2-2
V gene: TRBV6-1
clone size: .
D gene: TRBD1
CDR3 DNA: TGTGCCAGCAGTGAACTGGGACAGGCGAACACCGGGGAGCTGTTTTTT
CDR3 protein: CASSELGQANTGELFF

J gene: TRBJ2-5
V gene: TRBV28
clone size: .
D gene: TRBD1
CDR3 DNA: TGTGCCAGCAGGGTCAGGGGGTACCAAGAGACCCAGTACTTC
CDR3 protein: CASRVRGYQETQYF

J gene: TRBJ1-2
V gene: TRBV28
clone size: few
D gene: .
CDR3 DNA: TGTGCCAGCAGTGGTGACAGGCCAAACTATGGCTACACCTTC
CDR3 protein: CASSGDRPNYGYTF

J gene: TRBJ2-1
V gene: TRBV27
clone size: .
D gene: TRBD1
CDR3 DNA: TGTGCCAGCAGTTTATCACAGGGGGCCTACAATGAGCAGTTCTTC
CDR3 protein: CASSLSQGAYNEQFF

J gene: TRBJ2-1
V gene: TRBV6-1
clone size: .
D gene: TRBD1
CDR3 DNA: TGTGCCAGCAGTGTACGACAGGGGGCAGGAAATGAGCAGTTCTTC
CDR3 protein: CASSVRQGAGNEQFF

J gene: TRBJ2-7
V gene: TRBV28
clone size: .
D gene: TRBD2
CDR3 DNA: TGTGCCAGCAGTTTACGTCCTACTAGCGGGGGGGCGATCCTATACGAGCAGTACTTC
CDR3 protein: CASSLRPTSGGAILYEQYF

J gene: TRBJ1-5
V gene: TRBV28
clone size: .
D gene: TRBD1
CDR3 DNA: TGTGCCAGCAGTTCCTGGACAGGGACGGAGCCCCAGCATTTT
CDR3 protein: CASSSWTGTEPQHF

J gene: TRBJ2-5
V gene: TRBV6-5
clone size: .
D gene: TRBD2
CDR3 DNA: TGTGCCAGCAGCTTAGGACTAGCGGGAGATGAGACCCAGTACTTC
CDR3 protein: CASSLGLAGDETQYF

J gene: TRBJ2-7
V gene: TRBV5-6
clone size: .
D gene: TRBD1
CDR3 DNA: TGTGCCAGCAGCTCCGGGACAGCCTACGAGCAGTACTTC
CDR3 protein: CASSSGTAYEQYF

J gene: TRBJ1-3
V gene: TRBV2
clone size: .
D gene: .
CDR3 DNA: TGTGCCAGCAGGTGGGCCCCGCAGGGGAACACCATATATTTT
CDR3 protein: CASRWAPQGNTIYF

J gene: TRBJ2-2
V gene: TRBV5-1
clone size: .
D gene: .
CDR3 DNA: TGCGCCAGCAGCTTGGATTTCGGCGGGGAGCTGTTTTTT
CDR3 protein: CASSLDFGGELFF

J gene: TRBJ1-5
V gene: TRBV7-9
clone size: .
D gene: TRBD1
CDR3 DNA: TGTGCCAGCAGCTCCTCAGGGGGTCAGGGCAATCAGCCCCAGCATTTT
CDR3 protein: CASSSSGGQGNQPQHF

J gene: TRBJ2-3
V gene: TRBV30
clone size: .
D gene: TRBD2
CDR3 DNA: TGTGCCTGGACGCCCCTTTGGCGCGGGAGAATGGCAGATACGCAGTATTTT
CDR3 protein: CAWTPLWRGRMADTQYF

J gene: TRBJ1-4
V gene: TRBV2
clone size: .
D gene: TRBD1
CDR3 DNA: TGTGCCACAACGGGACAGGCAAGAGAAAAACTGTTTTTT
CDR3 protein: CATTGQAREKLFF

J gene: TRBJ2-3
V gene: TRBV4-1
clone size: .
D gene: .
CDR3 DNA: TGCGCCAGCAGCCAAGTGGGGGCCGGGAGGAGCACAGATACGCAGTATTTT
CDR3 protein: CASSQVGAGRSTDTQYF

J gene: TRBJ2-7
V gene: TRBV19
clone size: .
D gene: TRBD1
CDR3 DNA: TGTGCCAGTAGTACCCAGCCCAGGGACAGTCCCACGGAGCAGTACTTC
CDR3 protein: CASSTQPRDSPTEQYF

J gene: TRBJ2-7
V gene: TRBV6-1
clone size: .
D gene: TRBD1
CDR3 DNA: TGTGCCAGCAGTCTAAGACAGGGGATCTCCTACGAGCAGTACTTC
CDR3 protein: CASSLRQGISYEQYF

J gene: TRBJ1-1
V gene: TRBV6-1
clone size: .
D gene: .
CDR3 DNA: TGTGCCAGCAGCAGGGAAGGTGAAGCTTTCTTT
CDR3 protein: CASSREGEAFF

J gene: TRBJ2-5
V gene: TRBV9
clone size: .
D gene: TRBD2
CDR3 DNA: TGTGCCAGCAGCGTAGAGAGCGGGATTATTGGAGAGACCCAGTACTTC
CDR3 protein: CASSVESGIIGETQYF

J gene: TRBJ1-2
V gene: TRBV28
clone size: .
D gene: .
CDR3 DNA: TGTGCCAGCAGCAGTTTCAGGGTGGGTGACTATGGCTACACCTTC
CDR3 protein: CASSSFRVGDYGYTF

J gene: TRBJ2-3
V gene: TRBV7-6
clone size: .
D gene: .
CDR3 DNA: TGTGCCAGCAGCCCTCGGAGGTCGGCAGATACGCAGTATTTT
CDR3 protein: CASSPRRSADTQYF

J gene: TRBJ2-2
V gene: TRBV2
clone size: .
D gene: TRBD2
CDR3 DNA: TGTGCCAGCAGAGACCTCGCGGGAGTTAGCACCGGGGAGCTGTTTTTT
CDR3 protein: CASRDLAGVSTGELFF

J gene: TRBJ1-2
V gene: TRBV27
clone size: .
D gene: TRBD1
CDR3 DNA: TGTGCCAGCAGTCCCCGGGACAGGGCTTATGGCTACACCTTC
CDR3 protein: CASSPRDRAYGYTF

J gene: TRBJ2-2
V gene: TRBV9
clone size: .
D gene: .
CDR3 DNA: TGTGCCAGCAGCTCCCTCGGGGTGAACACCGGGGAGCTGTTTTTT
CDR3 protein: CASSSLGVNTGELFF

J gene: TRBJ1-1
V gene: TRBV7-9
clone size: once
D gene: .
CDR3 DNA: TGTGCCAGCAGCCTAGGATCAGGGCGGAACACTGAAGCTTTCTTT
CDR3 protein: CASSLGSGRNTEAFF

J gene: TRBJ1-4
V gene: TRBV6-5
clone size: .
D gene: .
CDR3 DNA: TGTGCCAGCAGTTACGGGGGGGCAACTAATGAAAAACTGTTTTTT
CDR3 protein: CASSYGGATNEKLFF

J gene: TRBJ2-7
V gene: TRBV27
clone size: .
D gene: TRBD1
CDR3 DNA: TGTGCCAGCAGTCCAATCAACACAGGGACAGCCTACGAGCAGTACTTC
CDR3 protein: CASSPINTGTAYEQYF

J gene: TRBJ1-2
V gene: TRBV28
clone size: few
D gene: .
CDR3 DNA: TGTGCCAGCAGCTACAGGGTAGTTGGCTACACCTTC
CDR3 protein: CASSYRVVGYTF

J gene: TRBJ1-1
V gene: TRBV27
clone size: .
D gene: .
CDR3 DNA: TGTGCCAGCAGTGGGAGGAATTCGGCATGGAACACTGAAGCTTTCTTT
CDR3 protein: CASSGRNSAWNTEAFF

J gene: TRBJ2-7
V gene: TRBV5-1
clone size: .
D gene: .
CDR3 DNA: TGCGCCAGCAGCTGGGAGGAACCCTCCTACGAGCAGTACTTC
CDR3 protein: CASSWEEPSYEQYF

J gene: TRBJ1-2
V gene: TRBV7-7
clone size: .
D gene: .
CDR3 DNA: TGTGCTAGCAGCTTGACGGGTCACTTCATGGGCTATGGCTACACCTTC
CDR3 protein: CASSLTGHFMGYGYTF

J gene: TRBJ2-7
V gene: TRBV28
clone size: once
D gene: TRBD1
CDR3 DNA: TGTGCCAGCAGTTTCTATCCCCCGGGACAGGGGTTCAACGAGCAGTACTTC
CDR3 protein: CASSFYPPGQGFNEQYF

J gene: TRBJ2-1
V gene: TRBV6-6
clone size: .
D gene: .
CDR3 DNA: TGTGCCAGCAGTTACCAGGCACTCTCCTACAATGAGCAGTTCTTC
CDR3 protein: CASSYQALSYNEQFF

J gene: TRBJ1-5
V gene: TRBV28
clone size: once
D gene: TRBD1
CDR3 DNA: TGTGCCAGCAGCAGGGACAGAGTGAATCAGCCCCAGCATTTT
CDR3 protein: CASSRDRVNQPQHF

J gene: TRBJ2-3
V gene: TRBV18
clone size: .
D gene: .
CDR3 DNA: TGTGCCAGCTCCGAGAACAGACTATCGGCCGTAGGCGCGCGGGGTGGTTACACAGATACGCAGTATTTT
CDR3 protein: CASSENRLSAVGARGGYTDTQYF

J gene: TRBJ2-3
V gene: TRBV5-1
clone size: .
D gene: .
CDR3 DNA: TGCGCCAGCAGCTTGCAGGTCCTCACAGATACGCAGTATTTT
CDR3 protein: CASSLQVLTDTQYF

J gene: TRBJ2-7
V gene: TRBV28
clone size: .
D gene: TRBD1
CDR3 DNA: TGTGCCAGCAGTTTAACGGCAGGGGGCATCTACGAGCAGTACTTC
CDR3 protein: CASSLTAGGIYEQYF

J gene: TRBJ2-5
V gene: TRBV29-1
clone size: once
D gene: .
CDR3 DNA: TGCAGCGTTGTTACCAGGACTTCTGACGAGACCCAGTACTTC
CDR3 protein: CSVVTRTSDETQYF

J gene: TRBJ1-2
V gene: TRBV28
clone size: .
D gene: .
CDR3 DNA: TGTGCCAGCAGTTTAGCGCCCTTCTATGGCTACACCTTC
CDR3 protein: CASSLAPFYGYTF

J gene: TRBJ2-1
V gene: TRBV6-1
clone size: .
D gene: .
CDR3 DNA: TGTGCCAGCAGTGAAGTGGCGGGGTCGGCCAATGAGCAGTTCTTC
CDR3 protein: CASSEVAGSANEQFF

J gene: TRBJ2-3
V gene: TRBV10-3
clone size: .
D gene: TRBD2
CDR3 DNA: TGTGCCATCACCGCGGGGGGCTTTGCAGATACGCAGTATTTT
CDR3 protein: CAITAGGFADTQYF

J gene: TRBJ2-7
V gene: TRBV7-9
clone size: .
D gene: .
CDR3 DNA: TGTGCCAGCAGCTTAATCGCGCGGGGCTCCTACGAGCAGTACTTC
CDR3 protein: CASSLIARGSYEQYF

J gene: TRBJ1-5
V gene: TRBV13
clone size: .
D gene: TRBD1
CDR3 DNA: TGTGCCAGCAGCTTGGGACAGGGGGGCAATCAGCCCCAGCATTTT
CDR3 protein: CASSLGQGGNQPQHF

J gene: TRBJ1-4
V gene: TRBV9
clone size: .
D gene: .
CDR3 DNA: TGTGCCAGCAGCGTAGCCCTACAAAACAGTGGGGGCGAAAAACTGTTTTTT
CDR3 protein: CASSVALQNSGGEKLFF

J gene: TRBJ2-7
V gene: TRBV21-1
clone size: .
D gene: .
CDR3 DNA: TGTGCCAGCAGCGCTCGGGGCACAGGGGGCTACGAGCAGTACTTC
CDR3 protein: CASSARGTGGYEQYF

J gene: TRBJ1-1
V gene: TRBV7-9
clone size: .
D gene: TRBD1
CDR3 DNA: TGTGCCAGCAGCTCACGACAGGGTTCCCACACTGAAGCTTTCTTT
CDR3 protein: CASSSRQGSHTEAFF

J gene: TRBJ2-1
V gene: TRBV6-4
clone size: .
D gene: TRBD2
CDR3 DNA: TGTGCCAGCAGTGGGGGGGGACTAGCGGGAGACGAGCAGTTCTTC
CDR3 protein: CASSGGGLAGDEQFF

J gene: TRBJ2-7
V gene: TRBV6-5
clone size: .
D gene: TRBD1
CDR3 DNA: TGTGCCAGTAGACTGACAGGGGTGTACGAGCAGTACTTC
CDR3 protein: CASRLTGVYEQYF

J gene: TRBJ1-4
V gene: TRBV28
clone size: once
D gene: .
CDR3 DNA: TGTGCCAGCAGTTTAAGAGTCCAGGGAAGGGCTAATGAAAAACTGTTTTTT
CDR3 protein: CASSLRVQGRANEKLFF

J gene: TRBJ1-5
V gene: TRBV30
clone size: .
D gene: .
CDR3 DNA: TGTGCCTGGAGTTCTAGACTCAATCAGCCCCAGCATTTT
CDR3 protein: CAWSSRLNQPQHF

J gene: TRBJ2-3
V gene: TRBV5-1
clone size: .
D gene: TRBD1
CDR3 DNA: TGCGCCAGCAGCCGCATAAAACCCCGGGACAGGGGAGGGGCAGATACGCAGTATTTT
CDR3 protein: CASSRIKPRDRGGADTQYF

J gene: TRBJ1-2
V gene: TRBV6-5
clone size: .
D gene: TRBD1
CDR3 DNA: TGTGCCAGCAGTCGCCAAGGGACAGCAGACTATGGCTACACCTTC
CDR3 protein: CASSRQGTADYGYTF

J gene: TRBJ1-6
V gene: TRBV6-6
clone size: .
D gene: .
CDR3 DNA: TGTGCCAGCAGCGATCCAGGGTATTCACCCCTCCACTTT
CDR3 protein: CASSDPGYSPLHF